The 26 T cell receptor beta chains below come from one sample, sequenced in a study of PD-L1 blockade in urothelial cancer. Regarding time point: peripheral blood 6 weeks after treatment start. TCRdb's copy holds only in-frame clones and misses some; the assay was immunoSEQ multiplex PCR. The data show 25,000 to 30,000 clones, about 80% seen once. Material: PBMCs, obtained around atezolizumab (anti-PD-L1) treatment. The receptor source for this set is a man in his 70s with urothelial cancer.

This sequence joins TRBV2 and TRBJ2-7, with 9 bases lining up with TRBD1. Germline CDR1 SNHLY, CDR2 FYNNEI. The CDR3 is 15 amino acids. J lost 0 bases, V lost 7 bases, and 7 bases had no gene match. The CDR3 loop reads CASKSRDRASYEQYF. As DNA, the CDR3 is TGTGCCAGCAAGTCCCGGGACAGGGCCTCCTACGAGCAGTACTTC.

The sample holds a few counts of this clone. The chain joins TRBV5-1 to TRBJ2-3; TRBD1 is a possible D gene (6 bases). The germline gives CDR1 SGHRS, CDR2 YFSETQ. The CDR3 consists of 15 residues. V dropped 0 bases and J dropped 4 bases, with 12 bases sitting between them. Here the CDR3 DNA reads TGCGCCAGCAGCTTGGTCCTACAGGGCGCAGATACGCAGTATTTT. Translating it yields CASSLVLQGADTQYF.

V and J are TRBV5-1 and TRBJ1-1; D gene ambiguous. CDR1 is SGHRS and CDR2 is YFSETQ in the germline V gene. The CDR3 is 14 amino acids. V was cut by 3 bases and J by 3 bases, with 12 bases left in between. The CDR3 bases are TGCGCCAGCAGCTCTCGAGGAGCGGACACTGAAGCTTTCTTT. Protein sequence: CASSSRGADTEAFF.

The chain combines TRBV5-1 with TRBJ1-6; possible D gene TRBD1, 5 bases. Trimming took 0 bases from V and 7 from J, leaving 8 bases between them. This CDR3 is built from 14 residues. Germline V gene sequence: CDR1 SGHRS, CDR2 YFSETQ. The CDR3 DNA is TGCGCCAGCAGCTTGGGACAGCGCAATTCACCCCTCCACTTT. Its translation: CASSLGQRNSPLHF.

The gene calls are TRBV18 and TRBJ2-7; D is perhaps TRBD2 (6 bases). CDR3 length: 13 residues. Deletions cut 3 bases from V and 6 bases from J, with 12 bases between. Germline loops: CDR1 KGHSH, CDR2 LQKENI. Here the CDR3 reads CASSPGGRGEQYF. The CDR3, as DNA: TGTGCCAGCTCACCGGGGGGAAGGGGCGAGCAGTACTTC. The entire variable domain, with the rest obtained from reference TRBV18 and TRBJ2-7, is as follows: NAGVMQNPRHLVRRRGQEARLRCSPMKGHSHVYWYRQLPEEGLKFMVYLQKENIIDESGMPKERFSAEFPKEGPSILRIQQVVRGDSAAYFCASSPGGRGEQYFGPGTRLTVT.

V is TRBV28 and J is TRBJ2-1, with TRBD1 identical over 8 bases. The germline gives CDR1 MDHEN, CDR2 SYDVKM. The CDR3 contains 13 residues. V lost 10 bases and J lost 3; bases outside the gene matches: 5. This CDR3 reads CATQTGDYNEQFF. In DNA form, the CDR3 reads TGTGCCACTCAGACAGGGGACTACAATGAGCAGTTCTTC.

This chain links TRBV5-5 with TRBJ2-1, with unresolved D. Looked up from germline, CDR1 is SGHKS and CDR2 is YYEKEE (reference sequence). Trimming took 6 bases from V and 6 from J, leaving 7 bases between them. The CDR3 has 11 amino acids. The CDR3 protein is CASTVRNEQFF. CDR3 bases: TGTGCCAGCACTGTTCGCAATGAGCAGTTCTTC. Filled out from reference TRBV5-5 and TRBJ2-1, the complete variable domain reads DAGVTQSPTHLIKTRGQQVTLRCSPISGHKSVSWYQQVLGQGPQFIFQYYEKEERGRGNFPDRFSARQFPNYSSELNVNALLLGDSALYLCASTVRNEQFFGPGTRLTVL.

This rearrangement joins TRBV28 to TRBJ2-5; D uncertain. Deletions cut 5 bases from V and 5 bases from J, with 9 bases between. The germline CDR1 and CDR2 sequences are MDHEN and SYDVKM. The CDR3 sequence is 12 residues long. The CDR3 sequence is CASSLPRETQYF. DNA for the CDR3: TGTGCCAGCAGTCTCCCCAGGGAGACCCAGTACTTC.

This chain connects TRBV23-1 to TRBJ2-6; the D is unclear. TRBV23-1 counts as an open reading frame of uncertain function. The CDR3 is 17 amino acids. Trimming took 0 bases from V and 0 from J, leaving 9 bases between them. CDR3 nucleotides: TGCGCCAGCAGTCAATCTACGGTAATCTCTGGGGCCAACGTCCTGACTTTC. It specifies CASSQSTVISGANVLTF.

The V call is TRBV6-1, the J call TRBJ2-1; 11 nucleotides agree with TRBD2. Germline assignment: CDR1 MNHNS and CDR2 SASEGT. The V and J ends lost 4 bases and 2 bases, in that order; junction bases with no gene match: 16. The CDR3 totals 20 residues. The CDR3 sequence is CASSVSLTSGIERPYNEQFF. DNA of the CDR3: TGTGCCAGCAGTGTAAGTCTGACTAGCGGGATAGAGAGGCCCTACAATGAGCAGTTCTTC.

This chain joins TRBV4-2 and TRBJ1-5; D call uncertain. V was clipped by 0 bases and J by 0 bases, with 12 bases between them. Germline loops: CDR1 LGHNA, CDR2 YNFKEQ. This CDR3 is built from 17 residues. CDR3 in DNA: TGTGCCAGCAGCCAAGATTTACTCGGGGATAGCAATCAGCCCCAGCATTTT. Protein: CASSQDLLGDSNQPQHF.

The rearrangement joins TRBV19 to TRBJ1-5, with D maybe TRBD1 (6 bases). The CDR3 is made up of 14 amino acids. Germline CDR1 LNHDA, CDR2 SQIVND (reference sequence). Trimming pared 5 bases from V and 3 bases from J, leaving 11 bases between. Here the CDR3 reads CASSLQGYNQPQHF. The CDR3 coding sequence is TGTGCCAGTAGTCTACAGGGATACAATCAGCCCCAGCATTTT.

The chain has TRBV19 and TRBJ2-6; D uncertain. The CDR3 sequence is 16 residues long. Germline V gene data show CDR1 as LNHDA and CDR2 as SQIVND (reference sequence). V lost 4 bases to trimming and J lost 0 bases, with 10 bases between them. The CDR3 DNA sequence: TGTGCCAGTAGTAATCCCGGCGGCTCTGGGGCCAACGTCCTGACTTTC. This gives the protein CASSNPGGSGANVLTF.

The chain links TRBV29-1 to TRBJ2-7, with a tentative D call TRBD2 (6 bases). CDR1 and CDR2 (germline): SQVTM, ANQGSEA. Deletions cut 5 bases from V and 0 bases from J, with 14 bases between. The CDR3 contains 14 residues. The CDR3 loop reads CSVSPGGASYEQYF. Here the CDR3 DNA reads TGCAGCGTTTCCCCCGGAGGGGCCTCCTACGAGCAGTACTTC.

This clone has just one count. The CDR3 loop reads CASRKDRGGYTF. The CDR3, as DNA: TGTGCCAGCAGAAAAGACAGGGGCGGCTACACCTTC. The rearrangement joins TRBV6-6 to TRBJ1-2; the match to TRBD1 covers 8 bases. The CDR3 covers 12 residues. Trimming removed 6 bases from V and 8 bases from J; junction bases left unmatched: 5. Germline CDR1 and CDR2: MNHNY and SVGAGI (reference sequence).

This chain links TRBV12-5 with TRBJ1-3; 7 nucleotides align to TRBD1. The V gene's germline CDR1 is LGHNT and CDR2 FRNRAP. This CDR3 spans 15 amino acids. V dropped 1 base and J dropped 0; count of bases not matched to a gene: 0. Here the CDR3 reads CASGLAGGSGNTIYF. In DNA, the CDR3 is TGTGCTAGTGGTTTGGCAGGGGGCTCTGGAAACACCATATATTTT.

The genes are TRBV27 and TRBJ2-1, with 8 bases fitting TRBD2. This CDR3 contains 16 residues. Germline trimming cut 4 bases from V and 4 bases from J; bases unmatched to any gene: 9. In germline, CDR1 is MNHEY, CDR2 SMNVEV (reference sequence). CDR3 sequence (DNA): TGTGCCAGCAGTTCGAATGCGGGACTAGGGTACAATGAGCAGTTCTTC. This encodes CASSSNAGLGYNEQFF.

The gene calls are TRBV29-1 and TRBJ1-1; 9 bases line up with TRBD1. Per the germline V gene, CDR1 is SQVTM and CDR2 is ANQGSEA. V lost 7 bases to trimming and J lost 3 bases; unmatched junction nucleotides: 6. The CDR3 runs 13 residues. The DNA for the CDR3 is TGCAGCGGGACGACAGGGGGAGACACTGAAGCTTTCTTT. This encodes CSGTTGGDTEAFF.

The rearrangement uses TRBV7-9 and TRBJ2-7; 9 bases are a match to TRBD1. Germline CDR1 SEHNR, CDR2 FQNEAQ (reference sequence). This CDR3 contains 15 residues. Trimming cost V 4 bases and J 4 bases; bases outside gene matches: 8. The chain's CDR3 is CASSSRQGGQYEQYF. In nucleotides, the CDR3 is TGTGCCAGCAGCTCTAGACAGGGGGGCCAGTACGAGCAGTACTTC. Full variable domain (remainder filled in from reference TRBV7-9 and TRBJ2-7): DTGVSQNPRHKITKRGQNVTFRCDPISEHNRLYWYRQTLGQGPEFLTYFQNEAQLEKSRLLSDRFSAERPKGSFSTLEIQRTEQGDSAMYLCASSSRQGGQYEQYFGPGTRLTVT.

The rearrangement uses TRBV4-1 and TRBJ1-2, with D maybe TRBD1 (5 bases). This CDR3 comprises 16 residues. The V end was cut by 1 base, the J end by 8 bases, with 20 bases between. Per germline, CDR1 MGHRA and CDR2 YSYEKL. CDR3 DNA: TGCGCCAGCAGCCAAGGGGGCTTAAGGGGTCCTCTAGGCTACACCTTC. Translated, it gives CASSQGGLRGPLGYTF.

The chain couples TRBV11-2 to TRBJ2-7; D is uncertain. Trimming pared 5 bases from V and 1 base from J, leaving 12 bases between. The germline gives CDR1 SGHAT, CDR2 FQNNGV. The CDR3 has 14 amino acids. The CDR3 loop is CASSLLLRSYEQYF. The CDR3 region has the DNA TGTGCCAGCAGCCTACTATTGCGGTCCTACGAGCAGTACTTC.

The J gene is TRBJ1-2, the V gene TRBV19; the match to TRBD1 covers 11 bases. J gave up 6 bases and V 1 base, and 10 bases lay outside the gene matches. The CDR3 is made up of 17 amino acids. Germline V gives CDR1 LNHDA, CDR2 SQIVND (reference sequence). The CDR3 spells CASSIVAGRTGGDGYTF. The CDR3 bases are TGTGCCAGTAGTATAGTTGCGGGTCGGACAGGGGGCGATGGCTACACCTTC.

The V gene is TRBV7-2, the J gene TRBJ2-3; a weak D match, TRBD1 (5 bases). V shed 1 base and J shed 3 bases, with 11 bases lying between them. The CDR3 sequence is 15 residues long. Germline assignment: CDR1 SGHTA and CDR2 FQGNSA. CDR3: CASSLESTGTDTQYF. The CDR3 region has the DNA TGTGCCAGCAGCTTAGAATCTACAGGAACAGATACGCAGTATTTT.

This clone was detected only a few times. The chain joins TRBV7-2 to TRBJ1-5; TRBD1 might be the D (6 bases). The ends were cut back, 4 bases at V and 2 bases at J, with 12 bases in the middle. From germline, CDR1 is SGHTA and CDR2 FQGNSA. CDR3 length: 15 amino acids. The CDR3 region has the DNA TGTGCCAGCAGCTCAGGGGTTGGAGGCAATCAGCCCCAGCATTTT. Protein: CASSSGVGGNQPQHF.

This clone showed up just once. The sample has other DNA sequences that encode this CDR3 too. The chain joins TRBV7-2 to TRBJ1-4; D is undetermined. The CDR3 runs 15 residues. Trimming shortened V by 1 base and J by 5 bases, and 11 bases separated the two germline ends. Looked up from germline, CDR1 is SGHTA and CDR2 is FQGNSA. The CDR3 loop is CASSLGGGRNEKLFF. The CDR3 DNA reads TGTGCCAGCAGCTTAGGCGGAGGAAGAAATGAAAAACTGTTTTTT.

The chain combines TRBV7-3 with TRBJ2-3; 9 positions agree with TRBD2. Germline V gives CDR1 SGHTA, CDR2 FQGTGA. The trim removed 5 bases at V and 5 bases at J, leaving 8 bases unmatched. CDR3 length: 15 amino acids. The CDR3 DNA is TGTGCCAGCAGCGTTATAGCGGGGGAACAAGATACGCAGTATTTT. Translated: CASSVIAGEQDTQYF.